These 10 T cell receptor beta chains originate from one sample sequenced in a study of CD8 T cells in ankylosing spondylitis. MiXCR, run by TCRdb on the 5' RACE reads, gives a single entry per CDR3 protein. This sample has about 7,900 distinct CDR3 sequences, with 3.9% found just once. The sample taken for sequencing was blood, either unsorted or a sorted T cell fraction (not recorded which). All receptors derive from a female donor with ankylosing spondylitis or in good health (not recorded which).

This clonotype was seen at least ten times. This chain joins TRBV9 and TRBJ1-3; a possible D gene is TRBD1 (5 bases). Germline assignment: CDR1 SGDLS and CDR2 YYNGEE. Trimming removed 0 bases from V and 7 bases from J, with 17 bases in between. The length of the CDR3 is 16 residues. CDR3 in DNA: TGTGCCAGCAGCGTAGGGGGGGGACGCCTTGGGAACACCATATATTTT. Translating gives CASSVGGGRLGNTIYF. The full variable domain, with the rest looked up from reference TRBV9 and TRBJ1-3, is DSGVTQTPKHLITATGQRVTLRCSPRSGDLSVYWYQQSLDQGLQFLIQYYNGEERAKGNILERFSAQQFPDLHSELNLSSLELGDSALYFCASSVGGGRLGNTIYFGEGSWLTVV.

This clonotype was recorded many times. The rearrangement joins TRBV9 to TRBJ2-3, with D perhaps assigned TRBD1 or TRBD2 (6 bases each). The CDR3 is 15 amino acids. Trimming took 0 bases from V and 5 from J, leaving 13 bases between them. Germline CDR1 is SGDLS and CDR2 is YYNGEE. CDR3 loop: CASSVVGGQGDTQYF. CDR3 nucleotide sequence: TGTGCCAGCAGCGTAGTAGGGGGGCAGGGAGATACGCAGTATTTT.

In this sample, this clonotype turned up many times. The V and J genes are TRBV9 and TRBJ1-1; D not resolved. This CDR3 spans 11 amino acids. Germline CDR1 SGDLS, CDR2 YYNGEE. V was shortened by 7 bases and J by 6 bases, with 10 bases between the two germline ends. Written as DNA, the CDR3 is TGTGCCAGCGGCCGTGGGCCTGAAGCTTTCTTT. Translation gives CASGRGPEAFF.

Relative to its sample, this clonotype is medium-sized. This chain links TRBV9 with TRBJ1-1; D remains unclear. This CDR3 is built from 14 residues. With 0 bases removed from V and 6 bases from J, the gap between germline ends came to 12 bases. CDR1 SGDLS and CDR2 YYNGEE come from the germline V gene. CDR3 sequence (DNA): TGTGCCAGCAGCGTAGGGACTCTCCTACCTGAAGCTTTCTTT. Its translation is CASSVGTLLPEAFF.

There are many counts of this clonotype. This chain joins TRBV9 and TRBJ1-2; 7 nucleotides match TRBD1. CDR3 size: 15 residues. The germline gives CDR1 SGDLS, CDR2 YYNGEE. J lost 4 bases, V lost 3 bases, and 9 bases had no gene match. The CDR3, as DNA: TGTGCCAGCAGCGCCTCAGGGGGTGGGCTCTATGGCTACACCTTC. This translates into CASSASGGGLYGYTF.

V gene TRBV9 combines with J gene TRBJ2-1; 7 positions agree with TRBD1. Trimming at V came to 4 bases and at J to 1 base, leaving 5 bases not matched to a gene. The CDR3 runs to 15 residues. The germline V gene has CDR1 SGDLS and CDR2 YYNGEE. The chain's CDR3 is CASSLTGVSYNEQFF. The CDR3 DNA reads as TGTGCCAGCAGCTTAACAGGGGTATCCTACAATGAGCAGTTCTTC.

The table lists this clonotype with many counts. The chain links TRBV9 to TRBJ2-7; 7 nucleotides agree with TRBD1. Germline V gene lookup returns CDR1 SGDLS and CDR2 YYNGEE. This CDR3 is 16 amino acids long. Germline trimming cut 4 bases from V and 0 bases from J; bases unmatched to any gene: 10. CDR3 DNA sequence: TGTGCCAGCAGCCTACGAACAGGGGCCCTCTCCTACGAGCAGTACTTC. Its translation: CASSLRTGALSYEQYF.

This clonotype came up many times. The chain joins TRBV9 to TRBJ2-3; TRBD2 matches 7 bases. V lost 5 bases to trimming and J lost 2 bases; unmatched junction nucleotides: 8. This CDR3 is built from 15 residues. Germline V gene sequence: CDR1 SGDLS, CDR2 YYNGEE. DNA for the CDR3: TGTGCCAGCAGTCAGAGCGGGGCTTACACAGATACGCAGTATTTT. Its translation: CASSQSGAYTDTQYF.

This clonotype is medium-sized (0.01 to 0.1%) in the sample. V is TRBV9 and J is TRBJ1-1; 7 nucleotides line up with TRBD1. J lost 1 base, V lost 3 bases, and 6 bases had no gene match. Per germline, CDR1 SGDLS and CDR2 YYNGEE. This CDR3 has 15 residues. CDR3 sequence: CASSDIQGRNTEAFF. Here the CDR3 DNA reads TGTGCCAGCAGCGACATACAGGGGCGGAACACTGAAGCTTTCTTT.

CDR3 loop: CASSPRTGDGDEQFF. In DNA form, the CDR3 reads TGTGCCAGCAGCCCTCGGACAGGGGATGGCGATGAGCAGTTCTTC. The rearrangement uses TRBV9 and TRBJ2-1, with 9 positions matching TRBD1. Trimming cost V 4 bases and J 8 bases; bases outside gene matches: 10. The V gene's germline CDR1 is SGDLS and CDR2 YYNGEE. The CDR3 is made up of 15 amino acids.